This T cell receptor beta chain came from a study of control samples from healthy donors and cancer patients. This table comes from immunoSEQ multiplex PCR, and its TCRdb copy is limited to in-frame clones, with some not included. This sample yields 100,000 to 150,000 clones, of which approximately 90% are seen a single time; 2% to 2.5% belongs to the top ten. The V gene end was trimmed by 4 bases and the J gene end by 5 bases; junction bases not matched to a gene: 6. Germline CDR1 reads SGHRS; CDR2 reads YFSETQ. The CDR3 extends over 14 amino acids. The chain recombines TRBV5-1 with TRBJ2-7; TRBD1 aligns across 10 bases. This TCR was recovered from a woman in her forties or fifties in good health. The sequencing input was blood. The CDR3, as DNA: TGCGCCAGCAGCCTGGGACAGGGGAAGGACGAGCAGTACTTC. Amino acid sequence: CASSLGQGKDEQYF.